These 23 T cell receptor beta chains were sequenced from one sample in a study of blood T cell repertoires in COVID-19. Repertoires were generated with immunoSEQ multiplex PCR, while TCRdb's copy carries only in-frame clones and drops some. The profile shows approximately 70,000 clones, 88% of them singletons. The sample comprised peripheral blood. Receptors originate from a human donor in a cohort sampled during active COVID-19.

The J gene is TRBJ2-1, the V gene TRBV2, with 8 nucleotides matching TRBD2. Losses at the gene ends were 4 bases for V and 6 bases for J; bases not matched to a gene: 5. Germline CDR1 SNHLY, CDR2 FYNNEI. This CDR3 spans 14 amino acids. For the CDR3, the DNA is TGTGCCAGCAGTGGTCTAGCGGGCCTCAATGAGCAGTTCTTC. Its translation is CASSGLAGLNEQFF. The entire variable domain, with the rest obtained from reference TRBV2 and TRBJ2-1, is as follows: EPEVTQTPSHQVTQMGQEVILRCVPISNHLYFYWYRQILGQKVEFLVSFYNNEISEKSEIFDDQFSVERPDGSNFTLKIRSTKLEDSAMYFCASSGLAGLNEQFFGPGTRLTVL.

CDR3 amino acids: CASSPYGGGQETQYF. CDR3 sequence (DNA): TGTGCCAGCTCACCTTACGGAGGCGGGCAAGAGACCCAGTACTTC. The V and J genes are TRBV18 and TRBJ2-5; D might be TRBD2 (5 bases). This CDR3 has 15 amino acids. Germline V gene lookup returns CDR1 KGHSH and CDR2 LQKENI. V lost 3 bases, J lost 2 bases, and 13 bases lay in between.

For the CDR3, the DNA is TGTGCCAGTAGTATAGGCATAGGGCACGGGATTGAAGCTTTCTTT. It codes for CASSIGIGHGIEAFF. The rearrangement joins TRBV19 to TRBJ1-1; D call uncertain. The CDR3 loop spans 15 amino acids. Trimming left V 1 base short and J 7 bases short, with 16 bases between. The V gene's germline CDR1 is LNHDA and CDR2 SQIVND (reference sequence).

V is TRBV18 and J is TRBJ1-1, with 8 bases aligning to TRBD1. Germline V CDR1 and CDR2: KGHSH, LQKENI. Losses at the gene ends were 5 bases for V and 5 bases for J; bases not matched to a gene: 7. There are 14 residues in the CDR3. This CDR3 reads CASSSNRGRTEAFF. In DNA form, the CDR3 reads TGTGCCAGCTCATCGAACAGGGGGAGAACTGAAGCTTTCTTT.

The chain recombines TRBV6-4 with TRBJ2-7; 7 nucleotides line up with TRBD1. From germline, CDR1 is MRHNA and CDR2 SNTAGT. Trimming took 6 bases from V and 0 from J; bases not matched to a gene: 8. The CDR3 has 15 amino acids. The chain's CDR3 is CASSHRGDSSYEQYV. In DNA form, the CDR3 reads TGTGCCAGCAGCCACAGGGGCGACAGCTCCTACGAGCAGTACGTC.

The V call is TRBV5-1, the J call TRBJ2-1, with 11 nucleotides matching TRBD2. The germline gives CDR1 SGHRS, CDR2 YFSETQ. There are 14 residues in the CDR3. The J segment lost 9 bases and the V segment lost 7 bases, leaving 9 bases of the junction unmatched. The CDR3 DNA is TGCGCCAGCGCCACGGGACTAGCGGTTGGTGAGCAGTTCTTC. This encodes CASATGLAVGEQFF.

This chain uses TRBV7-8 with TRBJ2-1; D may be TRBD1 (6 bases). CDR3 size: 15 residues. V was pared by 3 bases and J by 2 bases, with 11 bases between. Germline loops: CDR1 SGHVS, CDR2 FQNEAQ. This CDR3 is CASSLWDTTYNEQFF. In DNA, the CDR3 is TGTGCCAGCAGCTTGTGGGACACAACCTACAATGAGCAGTTCTTC.

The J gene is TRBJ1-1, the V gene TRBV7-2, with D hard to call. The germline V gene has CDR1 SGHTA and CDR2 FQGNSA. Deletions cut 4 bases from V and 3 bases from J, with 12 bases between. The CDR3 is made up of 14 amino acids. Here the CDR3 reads CASSSTMADTEAFF. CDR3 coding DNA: TGTGCCAGCAGCTCTACGATGGCGGACACTGAAGCTTTCTTT.

This chain's CDR3 is CAWASGTYNEQFF. The CDR3 DNA is TGTGCCTGGGCTAGCGGGACGTACAATGAGCAGTTCTTC. The rearrangement links TRBV30 to TRBJ2-1; 9 nucleotides match TRBD2. This CDR3 comprises 13 residues. Germline trimming cut 5 bases from V and 4 bases from J; bases unmatched to any gene: 3. CDR1 and CDR2 from the germline V gene are GTSNPN and SVGIG (reference sequence).

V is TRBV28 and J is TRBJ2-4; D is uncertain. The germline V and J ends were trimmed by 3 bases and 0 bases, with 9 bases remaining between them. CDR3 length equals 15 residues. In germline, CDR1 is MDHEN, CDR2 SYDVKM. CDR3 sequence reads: CASSLTSLAKNIQYF. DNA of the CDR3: TGTGCCAGCAGTTTGACTTCTCTAGCCAAAAACATTCAGTACTTC.

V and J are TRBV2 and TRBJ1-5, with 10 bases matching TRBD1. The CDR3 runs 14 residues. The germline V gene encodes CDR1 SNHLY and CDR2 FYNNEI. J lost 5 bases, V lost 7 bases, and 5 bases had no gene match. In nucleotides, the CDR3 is TGTGCCAGCAAGCAGGACAGGGGGGATCAGCCCCAGCATTTT. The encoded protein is CASKQDRGDQPQHF.

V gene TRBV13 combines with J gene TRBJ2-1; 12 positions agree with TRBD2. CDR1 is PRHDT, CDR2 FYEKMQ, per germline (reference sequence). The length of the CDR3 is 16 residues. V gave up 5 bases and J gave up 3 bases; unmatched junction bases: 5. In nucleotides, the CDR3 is TGTGCCAGCAGCGTCCGACTAGCGGGAGTCTACAATGAGCAGTTCTTC. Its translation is CASSVRLAGVYNEQFF.

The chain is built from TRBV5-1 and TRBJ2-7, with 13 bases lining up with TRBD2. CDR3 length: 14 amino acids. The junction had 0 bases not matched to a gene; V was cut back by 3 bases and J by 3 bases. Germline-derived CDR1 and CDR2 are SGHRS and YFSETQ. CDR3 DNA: TGCGCCAGCAGCTGGACTAGCGGGGGCTACGAGCAGTACTTC. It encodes CASSWTSGGYEQYF.

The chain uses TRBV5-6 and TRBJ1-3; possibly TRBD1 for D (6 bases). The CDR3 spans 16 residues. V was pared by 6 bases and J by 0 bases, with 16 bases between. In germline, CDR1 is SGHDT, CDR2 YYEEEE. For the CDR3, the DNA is TGTGCCAGCACTCGTGGACAGTTCCCCTCTGGAAACACCATATATTTT. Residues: CASTRGQFPSGNTIYF.

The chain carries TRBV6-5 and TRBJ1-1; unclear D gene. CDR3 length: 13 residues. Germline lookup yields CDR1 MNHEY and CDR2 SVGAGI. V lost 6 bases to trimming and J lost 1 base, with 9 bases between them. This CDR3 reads CASSLLRNTEAFF. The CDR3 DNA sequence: TGTGCCAGCAGCCTCCTTCGGAACACTGAAGCTTTCTTT.

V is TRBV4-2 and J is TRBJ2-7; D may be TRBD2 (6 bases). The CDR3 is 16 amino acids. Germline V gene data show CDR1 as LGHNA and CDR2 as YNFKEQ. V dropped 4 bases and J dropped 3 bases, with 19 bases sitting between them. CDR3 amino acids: CASSPFLAGGFYEQYF. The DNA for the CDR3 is TGTGCCAGCAGCCCCTTTTTAGCAGGAGGGTTCTACGAGCAGTACTTC.

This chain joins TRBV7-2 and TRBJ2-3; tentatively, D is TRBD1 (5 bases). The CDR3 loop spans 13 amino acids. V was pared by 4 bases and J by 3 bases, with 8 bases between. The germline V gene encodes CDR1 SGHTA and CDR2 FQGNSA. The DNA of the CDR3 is TGTGCCAGCAGCTCCCAGGGTACAGATACGCAGTATTTT. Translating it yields CASSSQGTDTQYF.

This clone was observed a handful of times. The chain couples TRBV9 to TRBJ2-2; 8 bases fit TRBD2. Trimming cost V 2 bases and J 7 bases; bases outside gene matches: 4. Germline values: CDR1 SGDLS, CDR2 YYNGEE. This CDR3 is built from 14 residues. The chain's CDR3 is CASSVLTSGGELFF. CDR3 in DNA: TGTGCCAGCAGCGTCCTTACTAGCGGCGGGGAGCTGTTTTTT.

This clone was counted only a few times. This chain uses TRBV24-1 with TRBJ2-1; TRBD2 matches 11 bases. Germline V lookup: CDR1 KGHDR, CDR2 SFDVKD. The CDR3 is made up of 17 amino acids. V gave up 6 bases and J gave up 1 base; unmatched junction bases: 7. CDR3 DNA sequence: TGTGCCACCAGTCGGGCGGGACTAGCGGATTCCTACAATGAGCAGTTCTTC. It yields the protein CATSRAGLADSYNEQFF.

CDR3 loop: CASSSSQGPYEQYF. Written as DNA, the CDR3 is TGTGCCAGCAGCAGTTCTCAGGGCCCCTACGAGCAGTACTTC. The V call is TRBV28, the J call TRBJ2-7; a weak D match, TRBD1 (5 bases). The CDR3 length is 14 residues. V was trimmed by 6 bases and J by 2 bases, leaving 14 bases between them. Germline loops: CDR1 MDHEN, CDR2 SYDVKM.

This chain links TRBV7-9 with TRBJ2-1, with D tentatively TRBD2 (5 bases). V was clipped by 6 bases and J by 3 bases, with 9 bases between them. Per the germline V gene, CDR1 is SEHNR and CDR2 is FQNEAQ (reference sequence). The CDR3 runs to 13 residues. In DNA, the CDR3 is TGTGCCAGCAGGTTACTAGACTACAATGAGCAGTTCTTC. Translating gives CASRLLDYNEQFF.

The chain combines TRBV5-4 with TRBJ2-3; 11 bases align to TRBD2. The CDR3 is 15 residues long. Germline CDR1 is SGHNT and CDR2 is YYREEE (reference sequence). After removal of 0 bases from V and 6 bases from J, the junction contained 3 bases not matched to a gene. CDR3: CASSLAASGRDTQYF. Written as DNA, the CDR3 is TGTGCCAGCAGCTTGGCGGCTAGCGGGAGGGATACGCAGTATTTT.

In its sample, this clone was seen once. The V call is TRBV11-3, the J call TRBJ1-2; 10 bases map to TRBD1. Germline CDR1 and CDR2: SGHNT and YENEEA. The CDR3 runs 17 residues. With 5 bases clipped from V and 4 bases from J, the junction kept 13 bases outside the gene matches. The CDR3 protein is CASSPGTGALSSYGYTF. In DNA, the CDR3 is TGTGCCAGCAGCCCCGGGACAGGGGCACTTTCTTCCTATGGCTACACCTTC.